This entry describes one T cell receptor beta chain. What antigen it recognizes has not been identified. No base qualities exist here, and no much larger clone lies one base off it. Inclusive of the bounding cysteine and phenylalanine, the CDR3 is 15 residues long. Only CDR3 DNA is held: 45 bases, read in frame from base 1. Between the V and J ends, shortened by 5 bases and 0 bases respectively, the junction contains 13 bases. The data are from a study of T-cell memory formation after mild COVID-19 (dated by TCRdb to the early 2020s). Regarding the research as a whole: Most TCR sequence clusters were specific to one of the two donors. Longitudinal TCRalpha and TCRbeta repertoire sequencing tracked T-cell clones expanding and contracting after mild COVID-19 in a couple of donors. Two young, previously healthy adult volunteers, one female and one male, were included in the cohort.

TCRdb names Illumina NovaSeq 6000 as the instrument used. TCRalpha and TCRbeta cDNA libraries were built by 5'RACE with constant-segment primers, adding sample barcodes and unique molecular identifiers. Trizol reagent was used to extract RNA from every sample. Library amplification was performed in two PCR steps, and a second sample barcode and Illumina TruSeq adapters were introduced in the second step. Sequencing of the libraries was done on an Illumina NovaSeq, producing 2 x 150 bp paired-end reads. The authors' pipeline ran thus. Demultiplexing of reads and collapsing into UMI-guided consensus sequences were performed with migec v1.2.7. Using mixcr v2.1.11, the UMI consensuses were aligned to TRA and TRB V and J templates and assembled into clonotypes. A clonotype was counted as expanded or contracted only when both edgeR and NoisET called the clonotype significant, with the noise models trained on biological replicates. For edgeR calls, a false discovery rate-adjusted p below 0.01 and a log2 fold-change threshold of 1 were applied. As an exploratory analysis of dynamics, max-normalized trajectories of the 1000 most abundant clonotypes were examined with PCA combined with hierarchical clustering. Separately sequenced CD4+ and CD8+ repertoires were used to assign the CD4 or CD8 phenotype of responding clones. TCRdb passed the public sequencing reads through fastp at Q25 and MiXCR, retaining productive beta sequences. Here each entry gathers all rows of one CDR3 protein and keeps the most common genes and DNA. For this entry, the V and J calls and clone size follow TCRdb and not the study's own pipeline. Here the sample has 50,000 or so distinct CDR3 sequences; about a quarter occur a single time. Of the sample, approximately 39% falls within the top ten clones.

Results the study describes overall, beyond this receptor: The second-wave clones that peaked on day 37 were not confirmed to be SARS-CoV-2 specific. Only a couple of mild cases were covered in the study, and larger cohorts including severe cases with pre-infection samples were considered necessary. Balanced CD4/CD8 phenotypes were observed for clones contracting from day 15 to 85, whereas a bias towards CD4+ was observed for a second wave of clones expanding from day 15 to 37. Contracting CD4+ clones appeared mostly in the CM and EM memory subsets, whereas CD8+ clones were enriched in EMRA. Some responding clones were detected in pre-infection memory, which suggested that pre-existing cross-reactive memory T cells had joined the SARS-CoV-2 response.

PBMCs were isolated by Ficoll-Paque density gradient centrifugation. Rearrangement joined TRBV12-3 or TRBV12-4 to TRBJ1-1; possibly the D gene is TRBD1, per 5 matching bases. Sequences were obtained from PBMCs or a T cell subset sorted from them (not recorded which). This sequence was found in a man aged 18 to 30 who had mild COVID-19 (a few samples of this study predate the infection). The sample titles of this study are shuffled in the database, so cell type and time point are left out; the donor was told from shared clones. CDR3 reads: CASSPRWGLNTEAFF. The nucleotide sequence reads TGTGCCAGCAGTCCACGTTGGGGACTGAACACTGAAGCTTTCTTT.